The sequence of this TCR beta chain was determined in a study of cytomegalovirus exposure and HLA in healthy donors. Findings of the study overall: The authors listed 150 to 200 TCR beta chains as cytomegalovirus-associated. Within an earlier analysis, most TCR beta V segments proved productive either about 87% or about 30% of the time.

In the PCR, 60 Vbeta and 13 Jbeta primers were used. Generated by immunoSEQ multiplex PCR, the TCRdb table keeps only in-frame clones and is missing some. Of about 200,000 clones listed, approximately 12% are singletons. This clone was seen a handful of times. Its antigen is currently unknown. The DNA is left out, because the CDR3 cannot be placed on it with certainty; the CDR3 is given as TCRdb lists it. This TCR came from a man over 45 in good health and CMV-seropositive. Sequencing input: PBMCs.

CDR3 region: CASSSSLTGPRTEAFF. V gene TRBV27 combines with J gene TRBJ1-1; no check of the table's D call, TRBD1, against the DNA was made. Germline CDR1 and CDR2: MNHEY and SMNVEV (reference sequence). The CDR3 sequence runs 16 residues, both termini included.